One and the same sample provided the 8 T cell receptor beta chains below, sequenced in a study of blood T cells in healthy people across ages (dated by TCRdb to between 2015 and 2017). The library was generated by 5' RACE. TCRdb names Illumina HiSeq 2500 as the instrument used. A second roughly 6 to 11 cycle PCR used a sample-barcoded 5' primer and a J-beta primer mix. In-frame beta chains were kept once TCRdb had trimmed the public reads at Q25 with fastp and called clones with MiXCR. One record per CDR3 amino acid sequence lists the most common genes and DNA. Counted in this sample were hundreds of thousands of distinct CDR3 sequences; approximately 25% of them appeared once. The ten largest clones represent more than 8% of the sample. The sample was also reused in another study, on T cells of mothers and their children.

Sequencing was done on a sample of blood. The receptor source for this set is a boy younger than 18 in good health.

The table lists this clonotype with a few counts. The V gene is TRBV7-2, the J gene TRBJ1-1; the match to TRBD1 covers 7 bases. J was trimmed by 9 bases and V by 3 bases; bases with no gene match: 7. Germline V gives CDR1 SGHTA, CDR2 FQGNSA. This CDR3 spans 13 amino acids. The CDR3 is CASSFEVRGKAFF. The CDR3 DNA reads as TGTGCCAGCAGCTTCGAGGTCAGGGGGAAAGCTTTCTTT.

J is TRBJ1-2 and V is TRBV12-3 or TRBV12-4, with 9 positions matching TRBD1. The CDR3 spans 13 residues. V lost 5 bases to trimming and J lost 8 bases; unmatched junction nucleotides: 6. In DNA form, the CDR3 reads TGTGCCAGCAGTGCCGCACAGGGGGCGGGCTACACCTTC. Residues: CASSAAQGAGYTF.

This chain uses TRBV25-1 with TRBJ1-1; possibly TRBD1 for D (6 bases). Looked up from germline, CDR1 is MGHDK and CDR2 is SYGVNS. V was pared by 10 bases and J by 2 bases, with 23 bases between. The CDR3 totals 16 residues. The CDR3 region is CATYPSTGTRNTEAFF. The CDR3 DNA is TGTGCCACCTACCCTAGCACCGGGACACGCAACACTGAAGCTTTCTTT.

The sample holds a few counts of this clonotype. The V gene is TRBV12-3 or TRBV12-4, the J gene TRBJ2-7; 7 bases agree with TRBD1. The length of the CDR3 is 14 residues. V shed 5 bases and J 5 bases; nucleotides not matched to a gene: 9. The CDR3 sequence: CASSHTGQINEQYF. CDR3 nucleotides: TGTGCCAGCAGTCACACGGGACAGATCAACGAGCAGTACTTC.

V usage is TRBV20-1 and J usage is TRBJ2-7; unclear D gene. The germline V gene encodes CDR1 DFQATT and CDR2 SNEGSKA (reference sequence). This CDR3 has 14 amino acids. Trimming shortened V by 1 base and J by 1 base, and 11 bases separated the two germline ends. The CDR3 bases are TGCAGTGCTAGAGGGCTAGTCTTATCCTACGAGCAGTACTTC. Translation: CSARGLVLSYEQYF.

The chain links TRBV28 to TRBJ2-1; D gene ambiguous. Germline-derived CDR1 and CDR2 are MDHEN and SYDVKM. Deletions cut 6 bases from V and 7 bases from J, with 10 bases between. The CDR3 runs 12 residues. The CDR3 DNA is TGTGCCAGCAGCGAGTCTTGGAATGAGCAGTTCTTC. This translates into CASSESWNEQFF.

The chain has TRBV28 and TRBJ2-5; 9 nucleotides line up with TRBD1. The CDR3 runs to 14 residues. The V gene end was trimmed by 6 bases and the J gene end by 11 bases; junction bases not matched to a gene: 13. CDR1 is MDHEN and CDR2 is SYDVKM in the germline V gene. CDR3 in DNA: TGTGCCAGCAGCCGACAGGGGGACCTTGGGGAGCAGTACTTC. Residues: CASSRQGDLGEQYF.

This clonotype was picked up a small number of times. The CDR3 DNA reads as TGTGCCAGCAGCCAAGAATCGGCTAGCGGGAGATACGAGCAGTACTTC. Translation gives CASSQESASGRYEQYF. The V gene is TRBV3-1, the J gene TRBJ2-1; 10 bases map to TRBD2. The J call may not be correct, given that the DNA end is closer to TRBJ2-7. The CDR3 consists of 16 residues. The germline gives CDR1 LGHDT, CDR2 YNNKEL (reference sequence).